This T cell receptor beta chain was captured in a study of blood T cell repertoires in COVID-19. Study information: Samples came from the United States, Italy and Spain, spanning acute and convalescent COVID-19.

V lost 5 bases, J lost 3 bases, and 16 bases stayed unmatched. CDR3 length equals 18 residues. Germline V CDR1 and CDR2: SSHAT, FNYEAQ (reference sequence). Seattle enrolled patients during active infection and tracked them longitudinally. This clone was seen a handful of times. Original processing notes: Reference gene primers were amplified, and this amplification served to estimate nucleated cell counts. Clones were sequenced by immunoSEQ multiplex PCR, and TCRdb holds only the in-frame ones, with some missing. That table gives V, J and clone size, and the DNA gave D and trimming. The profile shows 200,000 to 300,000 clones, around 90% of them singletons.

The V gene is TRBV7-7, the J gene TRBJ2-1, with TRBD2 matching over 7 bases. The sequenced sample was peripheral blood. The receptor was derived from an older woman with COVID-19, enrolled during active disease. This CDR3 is CASSSRPEGGSGYNEQFF. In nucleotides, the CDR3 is TGTGCCAGCAGCAGCAGACCCGAGGGCGGGAGCGGCTACAATGAGCAGTTCTTC.